These 23 T cell receptor beta chains were all obtained from the same sample, sequenced in a study of shared clonotypes between healthy human individuals (dated by TCRdb to about 2020). The method was the immunoSEQ multiplex PCR assay. Not all clones reach the TCRdb copy of this immuneACCESS table, which keeps in-frame sequences only. Checked studies attribute under half of the gap to unresolved V genes and leave the rest unexplained. Recorded for this sample are tens of thousands of clones; about 61% of them occurred a single time. About half of the sample belongs to the ten largest clones. Sequencing was carried out using memory CD8+ T cells sorted from blood. In the paper's terms, the cell subset or site label means: CD45RO+ cells pooled with CCR7-negative TemRA cells. The receptors here all came from a man aged 30 to 45 in good health.

In its sample, this clone was seen once. The chain has TRBV7-8 and TRBJ2-3, with D possibly being TRBD1 or TRBD2 (6 bases each). Trimming cost V 5 bases and J 7 bases, with 13 bases left between them. Looked up from germline, CDR1 is SGHVS and CDR2 is FQNEAQ. CDR3 length: 13 residues. CDR3 amino acids: CASSPRGTNTQYF. The CDR3 nucleotides are TGTGCCAGCAGCCCCCGGGGGACAAATACGCAGTATTTT.

A remark on this clone: A much larger clone lies one base from this, so it may be a read error. The J gene is TRBJ2-7, the V gene TRBV11-3; weak D call: TRBD1 (7 bases). Germline values: CDR1 SGHNT, CDR2 YENEEA. The germline V and J ends were trimmed by 1 base and 0 bases, with 10 bases remaining between them. The length of the CDR3 is 15 residues. The CDR3 bases are TGTGCCAGCAGCTTAGGCGGGGACAGCTCCTACGAGCAGTACTTC. It translates to CASSLGGDSSYEQYF.

The V gene is TRBV28, the J gene TRBJ2-7; a weak D match, TRBD2 (5 bases). CDR1 is MDHEN and CDR2 is SYDVKM in the germline V gene. V lost 4 bases and J 0 bases, leaving 16 bases between the germline ends. The CDR3 loop spans 16 amino acids. CDR3 bases: TGTGCCAGCAGTTCAATGGACGGGAAAAGCTCCTACGAGCAGTACTTC. Translation: CASSSMDGKSSYEQYF.

This sequence joins TRBV29-1 and TRBJ2-3, with D perhaps matching TRBD1 or TRBD2 (5 bases each). The CDR3 consists of 13 residues. Trimming removed 7 bases at V and 2 bases at J, with 13 bases between. The germline gives CDR1 SQVTM, CDR2 ANQGSEA. CDR3 nucleotides: TGCAGCGCGTCCGGGACCCACACAGATACGCAGTATTTT. The encoded protein is CSASGTHTDTQYF.

This clone was observed a handful of times. The chain is built from TRBV7-2 and TRBJ2-1; tentatively, D is TRBD2 (6 bases). The CDR3 is made up of 17 amino acids. CDR1 SGHTA and CDR2 FQGNSA come from the germline V gene. V lost 5 bases and J 8 bases, leaving 25 bases between the germline ends. Here the CDR3 DNA reads TGTGCCAGCAGCCCCCTTCAGGGCGGGATTGATAGAGATGAGCAGTTCTTC. Amino acid sequence: CASSPLQGGIDRDEQFF.

The CDR3 region is CASSFPPDDEQYF. The CDR3 nucleotides read TGTGCCAGCAGTTTCCCGCCGGACGACGAGCAGTACTTC. The chain carries TRBV28 and TRBJ2-7, with unresolved D. The V gene lost 3 bases and the J gene lost 5 bases, with 11 bases spanning the gap. The germline gives CDR1 MDHEN, CDR2 SYDVKM. This CDR3 has 13 amino acids.

This clone turned up a few times. This sample includes further DNA sequences coding for the same CDR3. This sequence joins TRBV29-1 and TRBJ1-1, with D unclear. V gave up 6 bases and J gave up 4 bases, with 12 bases separating them. The CDR3 covers 12 residues. CDR1 SQVTM and CDR2 ANQGSEA come from the germline V gene. For the CDR3, the DNA is TGCAGCGTCCTTTACATGGGCACTGAAGCTTTCTTT. It specifies CSVLYMGTEAFF.

The V and J genes are TRBV7-9 and TRBJ1-5, with TRBD1 as a possible D gene (6 bases). The germline gives CDR1 SEHNR, CDR2 FQNEAQ (reference sequence). V lost 1 base and J 8 bases, leaving 9 bases between the germline ends. This CDR3 comprises 13 residues. CDR3 in amino acids: CASSLGGPEPQHF. CDR3 bases: TGTGCCAGCAGCTTAGGGGGGCCGGAGCCCCAGCATTTT.

V gene TRBV7-8 combines with J gene TRBJ2-2; 9 positions agree with TRBD2. Trimming removed 5 bases from V and 3 bases from J; junction bases left unmatched: 10. Germline V lookup: CDR1 SGHVS, CDR2 FQNEAQ. The CDR3 loop spans 17 amino acids. CDR3 nucleotide sequence: TGTGCCAGCAGCCACCCAACGGAGCGGGAGGACACCGGGGAGCTGTTTTTT. Translation: CASSHPTEREDTGELFF.

V gene TRBV6-4 combines with J gene TRBJ2-3; TRBD2 matches 8 bases. This CDR3 is built from 15 residues. From germline, CDR1 is MRHNA and CDR2 SNTAGT. J lost 0 bases, V lost 4 bases, and 3 bases had no gene match. The CDR3 is CASSASSGSTDTQYF. DNA for the CDR3: TGTGCCAGCAGTGCGTCTAGCGGGAGCACAGATACGCAGTATTTT.

This clone is categorized as large. V and J are TRBV4-1 and TRBJ2-3; tentatively, D is TRBD2 (5 bases). The germline gives CDR1 MGHRA, CDR2 YSYEKL. The CDR3 is made up of 13 amino acids. Trimming left V 4 bases short and J 6 bases short, with 11 bases between. In nucleotides, the CDR3 is TGCGCCAGCAGCCCGTTAGCGCTTGATACGCAGTATTTT. Amino acids: CASSPLALDTQYF.

V and J are TRBV7-6 and TRBJ2-7; 7 bases fit TRBD2. The CDR3 contains 13 residues. Germline-derived CDR1 and CDR2 are SGHVS and FNYEAQ. Germline trimming cut 2 bases from V and 4 bases from J; bases unmatched to any gene: 2. The CDR3 bases are TGTGCCAGCAGCTTATCGGGGGGTTACGAGCAGTACTTC. Protein product: CASSLSGGYEQYF.

The J gene is TRBJ2-6, the V gene TRBV11-2; D is perhaps TRBD2 (7 bases). CDR1 SGHAT and CDR2 FQNNGV come from the germline V gene. V was cut by 6 bases and J by 2 bases, with 17 bases left in between. The CDR3 is made up of 17 amino acids. The CDR3 nucleotides are TGTGCCAGCAGGATTTGGTCCGGGGGGCCTGGGGCCAACGTCCTGACTTTC. This codes for CASRIWSGGPGANVLTF. Full variable domain (outside the CDR3, taken from reference TRBV11-2 and TRBJ2-6): EAGVAQSPRYKIIEKRQSVAFWCNPISGHATLYWYQQILGQGPKLLIQFQNNGVVDDSQLPKDRFSAERLKGVDSTLKIQPAKLEDSAVYLCASRIWSGGPGANVLTFGAGSRLTVL.

The chain employs TRBV4-1 and TRBJ2-5, with 7 bases identical to TRBD2. The CDR3 spans 14 residues. The junction had 3 bases not matched to a gene; V was cut back by 3 bases and J by 2 bases. Germline V gives CDR1 MGHRA, CDR2 YSYEKL. CDR3 loop: CASSQKLAQETQYF. CDR3 nucleotides: TGCGCCAGCAGCCAGAAACTAGCGCAAGAGACCCAGTACTTC.

This clone has a count of ten or more. The V gene is TRBV6-1, the J gene TRBJ1-2; a possible D gene is TRBD1 (5 bases). The V end was cut by 1 base, the J end by 7 bases, with 13 bases between. The CDR3 covers 14 residues. CDR1 and CDR2 (germline): MNHNS, SASEGT. The CDR3 is CASSEVAGIGGYTF. The CDR3 nucleotides are TGTGCCAGCAGTGAAGTAGCAGGGATCGGTGGCTACACCTTC.

This clone is a singleton in its sample. The CDR3 loop reads CAASTHEQYF. The CDR3 nucleotides are TGCGCCGCTAGCACCCACGAGCAGTACTTC. V is TRBV10-2 and J is TRBJ2-7, with TRBD2 as a possible D gene (5 bases). The CDR3 is 10 amino acids. V was pared by 11 bases and J by 5 bases, with 10 bases between. Germline CDR1 is WSHSY and CDR2 is SAAADI.

This chain uses TRBV5-4 with TRBJ2-3; the match to TRBD2 covers 10 bases. This CDR3 is built from 19 residues. V was pared by 0 bases and J by 2 bases, with 12 bases of the junction left unmatched. Germline V gene lookup returns CDR1 SGHNT and CDR2 YYREEE (reference sequence). Here the CDR3 reads CASSLVWLAGEDHTDTQYF. The CDR3, as DNA: TGTGCCAGCAGCTTGGTCTGGCTAGCGGGAGAAGATCACACAGATACGCAGTATTTT.

The rearrangement joins TRBV11-1 to TRBJ2-3; TRBD1 matches 8 bases. Unmatched junction bases numbered 11, after V lost 1 base and J lost 5 bases. Per the germline V gene, CDR1 is SGHAT and CDR2 is FQDESV (reference sequence). The CDR3 runs 17 residues. CDR3 sequence (DNA): TGTGCCAGCAGCTTAGAAGTCGGCAGGGGGCGCCTAGATACGCAGTATTTT. It yields the protein CASSLEVGRGRLDTQYF. The full variable domain, rest sourced from reference TRBV11-1 and TRBJ2-3, is EAEVAQSPRYKITEKSQAVAFWCDPISGHATLYWYRQILGQGPELLVQFQDESVVDDSQLPKDRFSAERLKGVDSTLKIQPAELGDSAMYLCASSLEVGRGRLDTQYFGPGTRLTVL.

The gene calls are TRBV19 and TRBJ2-7; 7 bases are a match to TRBD1. The CDR3 is 13 amino acids. The V gene end was trimmed by 7 bases and the J gene end by 4 bases; junction bases not matched to a gene: 7. Germline values: CDR1 LNHDA, CDR2 SQIVND (reference sequence). The CDR3 loop reads CASKVAGGYEQYF. The CDR3 DNA is TGTGCCAGTAAGGTCGCAGGGGGATACGAGCAGTACTTC.

The gene calls are TRBV5-8 and TRBJ2-5; D possibly uses TRBD1 or TRBD2 (5 bases each). This CDR3 is 14 amino acids long. V gave up 7 bases and J gave up 5 bases, with 18 bases separating them. Germline CDR1 is SGHTS and CDR2 is YDEGEE. Here the CDR3 reads CASRDEGLGETQYF. The CDR3 bases are TGTGCCAGCCGGGACGAGGGGTTAGGGGAGACCCAGTACTTC. Combining the CDR3 with reference TRBV5-8 and TRBJ2-5 gives the whole variable domain EAGVTQSPTHLIKTRGQQATLRCSPISGHTSVYWYQQALGLGLQFLLWYDEGEERNRGNFPPRFSGRQFPNYSSELNVNALELEDSALYLCASRDEGLGETQYFGPGTRLLVL.

This chain links TRBV15 with TRBJ1-5; 7 bases fit TRBD1. V lost 3 bases, J lost 6 bases, and 11 bases stayed unmatched. CDR3 length equals 16 residues. Germline V CDR1 and CDR2: LNHNV, YYDKDF (reference sequence). CDR3 amino acids: CATSSFEEGQSQPQHF. The CDR3 coding sequence is TGTGCCACCAGCAGCTTCGAAGAGGGACAGAGTCAGCCCCAGCATTTT.

The rearrangement uses TRBV28 and TRBJ1-1; D perhaps matches TRBD1 (6 bases). V lost 4 bases, J lost 1 base, and 13 bases lay in between. Germline CDR1 is MDHEN and CDR2 is SYDVKM. The CDR3 contains 15 residues. The chain's CDR3 is CASSSLTGSNTEAFF. The DNA for the CDR3 is TGTGCCAGCAGTTCCTTGACAGGCTCGAACACTGAAGCTTTCTTT.

This rearrangement joins TRBV5-8 to TRBJ2-7, with 11 bases matching TRBD1. The V segment lost 4 bases and the J segment 5 bases; nucleotides outside the gene matches: 5. Germline CDR1 reads SGHTS; CDR2 reads YDEGEE. This CDR3 comprises 14 residues. The CDR3 bases are TGTGCCAGCAGCCCGAGGACAGGGGGCAACGAGCAGTACTTC. Translating gives CASSPRTGGNEQYF.